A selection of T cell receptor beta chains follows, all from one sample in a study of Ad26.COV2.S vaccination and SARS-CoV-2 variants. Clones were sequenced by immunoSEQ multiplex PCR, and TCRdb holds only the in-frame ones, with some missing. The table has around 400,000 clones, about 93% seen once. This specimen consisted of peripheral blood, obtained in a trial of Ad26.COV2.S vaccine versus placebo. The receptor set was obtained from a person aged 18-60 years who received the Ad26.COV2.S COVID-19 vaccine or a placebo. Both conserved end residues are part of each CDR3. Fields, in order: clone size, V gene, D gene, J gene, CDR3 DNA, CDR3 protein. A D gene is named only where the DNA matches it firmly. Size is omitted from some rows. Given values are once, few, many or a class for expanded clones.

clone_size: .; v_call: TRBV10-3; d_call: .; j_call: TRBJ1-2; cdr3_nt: TGTGCCATCAGTGAAGCGCCGGGGGTTAACTATGGCTACACCTTC; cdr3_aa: CAISEAPGVNYGYTF
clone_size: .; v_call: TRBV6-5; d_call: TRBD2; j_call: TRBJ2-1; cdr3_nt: TGTGCCAGCAGCCCCAATAGCGGGCTCTACAATGAGCAGTTCTTC; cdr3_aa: CASSPNSGLYNEQFF
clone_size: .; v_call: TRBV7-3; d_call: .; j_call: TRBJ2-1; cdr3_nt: TGTGCCAGCAGCACCCAGCCTGGGACCGGTGAGCAGTTCTTC; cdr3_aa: CASSTQPGTGEQFF
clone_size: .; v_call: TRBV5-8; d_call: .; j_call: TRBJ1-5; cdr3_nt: TGTGCCAGCAGTCCCAGGGGTGGCAATCAGCCCCAGCATTTT; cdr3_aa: CASSPRGGNQPQHF
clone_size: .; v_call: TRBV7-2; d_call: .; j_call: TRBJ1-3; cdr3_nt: TGTGCCAGCAGCTTAGCTGTAACGGGCGGCTCTGGAAACACCATATATTTT; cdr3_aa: CASSLAVTGGSGNTIYF
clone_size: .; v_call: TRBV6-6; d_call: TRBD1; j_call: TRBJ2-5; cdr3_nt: TGTGCCAGCAGAATATGGGGACAGGTTTCAGAGACCCAGTACTTC; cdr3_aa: CASRIWGQVSETQYF
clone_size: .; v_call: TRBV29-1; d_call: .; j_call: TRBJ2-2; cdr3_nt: TGCAGCGTTGAAGTTCGGCAGGCGAACACCGGGGAGCTGTTTTTT; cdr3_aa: CSVEVRQANTGELFF
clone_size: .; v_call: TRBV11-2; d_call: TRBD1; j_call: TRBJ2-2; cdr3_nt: TGTGCCAGCAGCCCCCTGGGACAGGGGGCAACAGGGGAGCTGTTTTTT; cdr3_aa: CASSPLGQGATGELFF
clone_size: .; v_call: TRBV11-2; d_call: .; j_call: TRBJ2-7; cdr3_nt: TGTGCCAGCAGCCGATTTATTTCAGGCTACCCCTACGAGCAGTACTTC; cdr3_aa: CASSRFISGYPYEQYF
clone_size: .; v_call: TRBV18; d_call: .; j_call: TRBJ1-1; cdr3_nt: TGTGCCAGCTCCCCAACATTAGCGGCTGAAGCTTTCTTT; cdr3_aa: CASSPTLAAEAFF
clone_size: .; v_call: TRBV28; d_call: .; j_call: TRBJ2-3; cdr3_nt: TGTGCCAGCAGTCCCTTGCGGAACACAGATACGCAGTATTTT; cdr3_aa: CASSPLRNTDTQYF
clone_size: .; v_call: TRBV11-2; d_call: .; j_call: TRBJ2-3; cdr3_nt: TGTGCCAGCAGCTTAGTGACCCTGGGGCCGTATTTT; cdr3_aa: CASSLVTLGPYF
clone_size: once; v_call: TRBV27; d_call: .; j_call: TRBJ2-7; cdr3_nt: TGTGCCAGCAGTTTTCACAGAACCAGGGGCGAGCAGTACTTC; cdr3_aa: CASSFHRTRGEQYF
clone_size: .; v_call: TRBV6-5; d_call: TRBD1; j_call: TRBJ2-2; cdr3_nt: TGTGCCAGCAGCGAGGGGGCCACGTTCGGGGAGCTGTTTTTT; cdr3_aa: CASSEGATFGELFF
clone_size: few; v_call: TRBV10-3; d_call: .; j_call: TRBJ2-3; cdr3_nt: TGTGCCATCAGTGAAAGGGGTCGGCGGGCCACAGATACGCAGTATTTT; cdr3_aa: CAISERGRRATDTQYF
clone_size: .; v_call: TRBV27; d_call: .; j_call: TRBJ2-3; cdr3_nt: TGTGCCAGCAACCTCCGGGGGTTAACAGATACGCAGTATTTT; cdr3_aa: CASNLRGLTDTQYF
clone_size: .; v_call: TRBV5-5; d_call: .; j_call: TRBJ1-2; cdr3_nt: TGTGCCAGCAGCGGTAGGGAGGTCCACTACACCTTC; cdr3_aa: CASSGREVHYTF
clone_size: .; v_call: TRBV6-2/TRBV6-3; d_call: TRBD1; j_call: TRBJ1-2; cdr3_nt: TGTGCCAGCAGTTATTCGTCAGGCCGCCAACCACAGGGGTACTATGGCTACACCTTC; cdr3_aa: CASSYSSGRQPQGYYGYTF
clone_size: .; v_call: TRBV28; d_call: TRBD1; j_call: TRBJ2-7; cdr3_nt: TGTGCCAGCAGTTTATACACAGGGGGCGCAGCGTCCGAGCAGTACTTC; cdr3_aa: CASSLYTGGAASEQYF
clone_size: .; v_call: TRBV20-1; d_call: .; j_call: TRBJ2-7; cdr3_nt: TGCAGTGCTAGAGGCACCTACGAGCAGTACTTC; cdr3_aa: CSARGTYEQYF
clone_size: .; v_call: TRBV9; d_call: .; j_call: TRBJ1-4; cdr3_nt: TGTGCCAGCAGCGTAGAGGGACGGGGGGCTCGGAAACTGTTTTTT; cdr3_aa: CASSVEGRGARKLFF
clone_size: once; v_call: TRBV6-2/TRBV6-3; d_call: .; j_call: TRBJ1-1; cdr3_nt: TGTGCCAGCAGTTACCCCGGACAGAAGGTCACTGAAGCTTTCTTT; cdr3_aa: CASSYPGQKVTEAFF
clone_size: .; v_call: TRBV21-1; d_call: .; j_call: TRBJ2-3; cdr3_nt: TGTGCCAGCATTCCGACTTGGAAACCGACAGATACGCAGTATTTT; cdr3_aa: CASIPTWKPTDTQYF
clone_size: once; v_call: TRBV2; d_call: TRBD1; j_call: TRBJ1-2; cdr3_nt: TGTGCCAGCAGTACCTGGACAGGCGGTGGCTACACCTTC; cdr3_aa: CASSTWTGGGYTF
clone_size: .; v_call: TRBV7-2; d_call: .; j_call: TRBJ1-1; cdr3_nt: TGTGCCAGCAGCTTAGATCTCAAGAACACTGAAGCTTTCTTT; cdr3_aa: CASSLDLKNTEAFF
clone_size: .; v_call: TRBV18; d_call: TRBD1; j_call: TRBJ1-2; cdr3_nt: TGTGCCAGCTCACCCGAGGGACAGGGTAGCGGCTACACCTTC; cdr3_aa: CASSPEGQGSGYTF
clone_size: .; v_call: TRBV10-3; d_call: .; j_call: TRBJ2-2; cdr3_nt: TGTGCCATCAGTGAGTCGAAACAAAACACCGGGGAGCTGTTTTTT; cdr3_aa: CAISESKQNTGELFF
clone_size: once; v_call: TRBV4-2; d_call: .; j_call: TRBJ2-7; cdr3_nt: TGTGCCAGCAGCCAAGCCCCACCAGGGTCCTCAACTAGCCGCACCTACGAGCAGTACTTC; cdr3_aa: CASSQAPPGSSTSRTYEQYF
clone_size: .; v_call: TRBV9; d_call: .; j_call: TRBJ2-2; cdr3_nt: TGTGCCAGCAGCGTCGGGGACGCCGGGGAGCTGTTTTTT; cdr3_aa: CASSVGDAGELFF
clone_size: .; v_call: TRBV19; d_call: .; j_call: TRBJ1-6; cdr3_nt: TGTGCCAGTAGTCCCCCCAGGGGAGGTCGGATTTCACCCCTCCACTTT; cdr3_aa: CASSPPRGGRISPLHF
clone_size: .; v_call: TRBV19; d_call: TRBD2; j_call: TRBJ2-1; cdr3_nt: TGTGCCAGTAGTACCCAAATTAGCGGGAGCTCCTACAATGAGCAGTTCTTC; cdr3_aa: CASSTQISGSSYNEQFF
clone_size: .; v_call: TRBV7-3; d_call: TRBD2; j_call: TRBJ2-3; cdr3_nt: TGTGCCAGCAGCTTAGCGGGAGCTAGGGATACGCAGTATTTT; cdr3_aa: CASSLAGARDTQYF